Presented here are 6 T cell receptor beta chains from one specimen sequenced in a study of T cell responses to AZD1222 COVID-19 vaccine. Repertoires were generated with immunoSEQ multiplex PCR, while TCRdb's copy carries only in-frame clones and drops some. In the table there are around 100,000 clones, 80% to 95% of which are singletons. This specimen was peripheral blood, taken on day 0 of AZD1222 vaccination. These receptors all come from an adult in good health.

This chain joins TRBV11-2 and TRBJ1-5; TRBD1 matches at 7 bases. The V and J ends lost 1 base and 5 bases, in that order; junction bases with no gene match: 5. Germline V CDR1 and CDR2: SGHAT, FQNNGV. The CDR3 totals 15 residues. The CDR3 DNA is TGTGCCAGCAGCTTAGGGTCGGGGACAGATCAGCCCCAGCATTTT. Translated, it gives CASSLGSGTDQPQHF.

The chain employs TRBV5-5 and TRBJ1-3; no reliable D call. Trimming removed 4 bases from V and 2 bases from J, with 7 bases in between. CDR1 SGHKS and CDR2 YYEKEE come from the germline V gene (reference sequence). The CDR3 has 13 amino acids. CDR3 DNA sequence: TGTGCCAGCAGCCCTGGAGCTGGAAACACCATATATTTT. Its translation: CASSPGAGNTIYF.

The chain couples TRBV29-1 to TRBJ2-7, with D possibly TRBD2 on 7 matching bases. Trimming stripped 6 bases from V and 6 bases from J, with 18 bases between. The CDR3 has 13 amino acids. CDR1 is SQVTM and CDR2 is ANQGSEA in the germline V gene. This chain's CDR3 is CSVGSGEGSEQYF. The CDR3 DNA reads TGCAGCGTCGGTTCAGGGGAGGGTTCCGAGCAGTACTTC.

The chain joins TRBV5-1 to TRBJ1-6; TRBD1 agrees at 8 bases. The CDR3 runs 17 residues. Trimming at V came to 3 bases and at J to 1 base, leaving 6 bases not matched to a gene. CDR1 and CDR2 from the germline V gene are SGHRS and YFSETQ. The CDR3 DNA reads TGCGCCAGCAGCTCAGGACAGGGAGGTTCCTATAATTCACCCCTCCACTTT. It encodes CASSSGQGGSYNSPLHF. The full variable domain, in which reference TRBV5-1 and TRBJ1-6 provide the parts outside the CDR3, is KAGVTQTPRYLIKTRGQQVTLSCSPISGHRSVSWYQQTPGQGLQFLFEYFSETQRNKGNFPGRFSGRQFSNSRSEMNVSTLELGDSALYLCASSSGQGGSYNSPLHFGNGTRLTVT.

This sequence joins TRBV2 and TRBJ2-2, with D possibly TRBD2 on 5 matching bases. Between the trimmed V and J ends, which lost 4 bases and 3 bases, there was a span of 9 bases. In germline, CDR1 is SNHLY, CDR2 FYNNEI. This CDR3 comprises 14 residues. CDR3 sequence (DNA): TGTGCCAGCAGTGGGGCTAGCCACACCGGGGAGCTGTTTTTT. It translates to CASSGASHTGELFF.

The chain links TRBV5-1 to TRBJ2-3; 7 bases align to TRBD1. The trim removed 3 bases at V and 3 bases at J, leaving 4 bases unmatched. Germline CDR1 reads SGHRS; CDR2 reads YFSETQ. The CDR3 consists of 14 residues. The CDR3 coding sequence is TGCGCCAGCAGCTGGGACAGTCCGACAGATACGCAGTATTTT. It yields the protein CASSWDSPTDTQYF.